A single sample is the source of the 27 T cell receptor beta chains below, sequenced in a study of CD8 T cells in ankylosing spondylitis. General study results and limits: A TCR beta motif of seven or eight highly homologous variants appeared characteristic of ankylosing spondylitis blood.

Antigens for these TCRs are unknown. One entry per CDR3 protein, called by TCRdb with MiXCR from the 5' RACE reads. The table has hundreds of thousands of distinct CDR3 sequences, about 24% seen once. The sample taken for sequencing was blood, either unsorted or a sorted T cell fraction (not recorded which). The source is a male donor with ankylosing spondylitis.

This clonotype has just a few counts. V usage is TRBV2 and J usage is TRBJ1-2; 8 nucleotides line up with TRBD1. This CDR3 has 16 residues. Germline V CDR1 and CDR2: SNHLY, FYNNEI. The V and J ends lost 4 bases and 5 bases, in that order; junction bases with no gene match: 12. The DNA for the CDR3 is TGTGCCAGCAGTGTGGGCCGGACAGGGAATAGGTATGGCTACACCTTC. This encodes CASSVGRTGNRYGYTF.

Comments on this clonotype: This may be a read error, as it is one base from a much larger clone. The CDR3 loop is CSARDPIELAFEQFF. The CDR3 DNA reads as TGCAGTGCTAGAGATCCCATCGAACTAGCGTTTGAGCAGTTCTTC. The rearrangement uses TRBV20-1 and TRBJ2-1; 7 positions agree with TRBD2. V dropped 0 bases and J dropped 9; count of bases not matched to a gene: 11. CDR1 and CDR2 from the germline V gene are DFQATT and SNEGSKA (reference sequence). CDR3 length: 15 residues.

This clonotype showed up just a few times. The chain carries TRBV5-1 and TRBJ2-5; 8 bases match TRBD2. CDR1 is SGHRS and CDR2 is YFSETQ in the germline V gene. V shed 4 bases and J 1 base; nucleotides not matched to a gene: 18. This CDR3 has 19 residues. CDR3 nucleotides: TGCGCCAGCAGCACAAGACAGAAGCGGGAGACCCAAACCCAAGAGACCCAGTACTTC. Translation: CASSTRQKRETQTQETQYF.

The chain combines TRBV20-1 with TRBJ1-2; D gene ambiguous. The CDR3 covers 14 residues. Germline V gene lookup returns CDR1 DFQATT and CDR2 SNEGSKA (reference sequence). V dropped 4 bases and J dropped 5 bases, with 17 bases sitting between them. CDR3 region: CSAIMESDPYGYTF. The CDR3 DNA reads TGCAGTGCTATAATGGAGTCCGACCCGTATGGCTACACCTTC.

This clonotype appeared a few times. This rearrangement joins TRBV14 to TRBJ2-2; 8 positions agree with TRBD2. This CDR3 spans 15 amino acids. Germline-derived CDR1 and CDR2 are SGHDN and FVKESK. Trimming removed 6 bases from V and 5 bases from J; junction bases left unmatched: 8. As DNA, the CDR3 is TGTGCCAGCAGATCGGGGGGGCGGCAAACCGGGGAGCTGTTTTTT. This gives the protein CASRSGGRQTGELFF.

The chain combines TRBV7-9 with TRBJ2-7; TRBD1 matches 9 bases. Germline CDR1 reads SEHNR; CDR2 reads FQNEAQ (reference sequence). This CDR3 region has 15 residues. V gave up 3 bases and J gave up 0 bases; unmatched junction bases: 3. CDR3 sequence reads: CASSFGQGNSYEQYF. CDR3 bases: TGTGCCAGCAGCTTCGGACAGGGGAACTCCTACGAGCAGTACTTC. Supplemented by reference TRBV7-9 and TRBJ2-7, the full variable domain reads DTGVSQNPRHKITKRGQNVTFRCDPISEHNRLYWYRQTLGQGPEFLTYFQNEAQLEKSRLLSDRFSAERPKGSFSTLEIQRTEQGDSAMYLCASSFGQGNSYEQYFGPGTRLTVT.

The gene calls are TRBV20-1 and TRBJ1-2; 8 positions agree with TRBD1. The CDR3 has 15 residues. CDR1 is DFQATT, CDR2 SNEGSKA, per germline (reference sequence). The junction had 7 bases not matched to a gene; V was cut back by 0 bases and J by 4 bases. For the CDR3, the DNA is TGCAGTGCTAGAGATCGGGTCGGACAGGGCTATGGCTACACCTTC. Its protein product is CSARDRVGQGYGYTF.

The chain is built from TRBV6-1 and TRBJ2-1; 9 nucleotides agree with TRBD2. V was pared by 4 bases and J by 3 bases, with 4 bases of the junction left unmatched. The length of the CDR3 is 15 residues. Germline V gene sequence: CDR1 MNHNS, CDR2 SASEGT. CDR3 coding DNA: TGTGCCAGCAGTGTTGGACTAGCGCTCTACAATGAGCAGTTCTTC. It codes for CASSVGLALYNEQFF.

The V gene is TRBV20-1, the J gene TRBJ2-7; 9 bases match TRBD1. After removal of 6 bases from V and 2 bases from J, the junction contained 11 bases not matched to a gene. Germline-derived CDR1 and CDR2 are DFQATT and SNEGSKA (reference sequence). This CDR3 region has 15 residues. Here the CDR3 DNA reads TGCAGTGCCAGATACCTCACAGGGGGCCCCTACGAGCAGTACTTC. Amino acid sequence: CSARYLTGGPYEQYF.

This clonotype has more than one count but fewer than ten. This sequence joins TRBV20-1 and TRBJ2-5; the D is unclear. CDR1 DFQATT and CDR2 SNEGSKA come from the germline V gene (reference sequence). The CDR3 consists of 16 residues. The V end lost 3 bases, the J end lost 1 base, and 18 bases lay between the germline ends. This CDR3 is CSARPPTPGLQETQYF. CDR3 coding DNA: TGCAGTGCTAGGCCACCTACACCCGGCCTCCAAGAGACCCAGTACTTC.

The CDR3 bases are TGCAGTGCTGGCGGACGGGCCAATCAGCCCCAGCATTTT. Translating gives CSAGGRANQPQHF. V usage is TRBV20-1 and J usage is TRBJ1-5; D uncertain. V was clipped by 5 bases and J by 3 bases, with 11 bases between them. Germline CDR1 is DFQATT and CDR2 is SNEGSKA (reference sequence). The CDR3 totals 13 residues.

The chain carries TRBV7-2 and TRBJ2-2; TRBD2 agrees at 9 bases. Germline lookup yields CDR1 SGHTA and CDR2 FQGNSA. There are 15 residues in the CDR3. V dropped 7 bases and J dropped 7; count of bases not matched to a gene: 10. CDR3 sequence (DNA): TGTGCCAGCACCCTCCTAGCGGGACTGCTCGGGGAGCTGTTTTTT. Protein product: CASTLLAGLLGELFF.

This rearrangement joins TRBV29-1 to TRBJ2-5; TRBD2 might be the D (6 bases). In germline, CDR1 is SQVTM, CDR2 ANQGSEA. The CDR3 runs 14 residues. Trimming stripped 6 bases from V and 5 bases from J, with 19 bases between. CDR3 residues: CSVPKEGFRETQYF. The CDR3 DNA reads as TGCAGCGTCCCAAAGGAGGGGTTCCGGGAGACCCAGTACTTC.

In its sample, this clonotype was seen a few times. The V gene is TRBV7-2, the J gene TRBJ2-2; D gene uncertain. Germline V lookup: CDR1 SGHTA, CDR2 FQGNSA. There are 16 residues in the CDR3. V lost 4 bases, J lost 3 bases, and 15 bases lay in between. CDR3 sequence (DNA): TGTGCCAGCAGCTCAACGGCCGCTTTATACACCGGGGAGCTGTTTTTT. This encodes CASSSTAALYTGELFF. The variable domain in full, with the rest retrieved from reference TRBV7-2 and TRBJ2-2, is GAGVSQSPSNKVTEKGKDVELRCDPISGHTALYWYRQSLGQGLEFLIYFQGNSAPDKSGLPSDRFSAERTGGSVSTLTIQRTQQEDSAVYLCASSSTAALYTGELFFGEGSRLTVL.

The chain combines TRBV6-6 with TRBJ1-1; D is possibly TRBD1 (5 bases). CDR3 length: 12 residues. Germline V gene sequence: CDR1 MNHNY, CDR2 SVGAGI (reference sequence). V was trimmed by 0 bases and J by 11 bases, leaving 10 bases between them. The chain's CDR3 is CASSYSGDLAFF. Written as DNA, the CDR3 is TGTGCCAGCAGTTACTCAGGGGATTTGGCTTTCTTT.

This clonotype was seen more than once but under ten times. The chain combines TRBV29-1 with TRBJ2-5; perhaps TRBD2 as D (6 bases). Trimming took off 4 bases at V and 5 bases at J, with 14 bases between the two ends. From germline, CDR1 is SQVTM and CDR2 ANQGSEA. This CDR3 region has 13 residues. CDR3 sequence: CSVVSLALETQYF. The CDR3 nucleotides read TGCAGCGTTGTATCTCTAGCGCTGGAGACCCAGTACTTC.

This clonotype was recorded many times. The V call is TRBV25-1, the J call TRBJ1-4; D remains ambiguous. V was trimmed by 3 bases and J by 2 bases, leaving 7 bases between them. Germline V gives CDR1 MGHDK, CDR2 SYGVNS. The CDR3 has 14 residues. The CDR3 bases are TGTGCCAGCAGTGATGGAAGGACTAATGAAAAACTGTTTTTT. Encoded protein: CASSDGRTNEKLFF.

J is TRBJ2-3 and V is TRBV5-1, with 15 bases lining up with TRBD2. The CDR3 totals 19 residues. Germline V CDR1 and CDR2: SGHRS, YFSETQ. J lost 2 bases, V lost 5 bases, and 12 bases had no gene match. In DNA, the CDR3 is TGCGCCAGCAGGAGGGGTCCGGGACTAGCGGGAGGATTCACAGATACGCAGTATTTT. Protein: CASRRGPGLAGGFTDTQYF.

This sequence joins TRBV2 and TRBJ2-2; perhaps TRBD1 as D (5 bases). The CDR3 has 14 residues. Germline CDR1 is SNHLY and CDR2 is FYNNEI. V was trimmed by 3 bases and J by 4 bases, leaving 9 bases between them. The CDR3 DNA reads as TGTGCCAGCAGTGACGACAGAACCACCGGGGAGCTGTTTTTT. Encoded protein: CASSDDRTTGELFF.

The sample holds a few counts of this clonotype. The chain uses TRBV24-1 and TRBJ2-3; D is perhaps TRBD1 or TRBD2 (5 bases each). The V end lost 7 bases, the J end lost 6 bases, and 13 bases lay between the germline ends. The germline V gene has CDR1 KGHDR and CDR2 SFDVKD. The CDR3 runs to 13 residues. This chain's CDR3 is CATSPTGPDTQYF. The CDR3, as DNA: TGTGCCACCAGCCCGACGGGGCCCGATACGCAGTATTTT.

The genes are TRBV6-5 and TRBJ2-3; no reliable D call. CDR3 length: 14 amino acids. V shed 0 bases and J shed 2 bases, with 6 bases lying between them. The germline gives CDR1 MNHEY, CDR2 SVGAGI. For the CDR3, the DNA is TGTGCCAGCAGTTACTCGCCGGACACAGATACGCAGTATTTT. This gives the protein CASSYSPDTDTQYF.

The chain combines TRBV20-1 with TRBJ2-3, with D tentatively TRBD1 (6 bases). The germline V and J ends were trimmed by 0 bases and 5 bases, with 12 bases remaining between them. Germline CDR1 reads DFQATT; CDR2 reads SNEGSKA (reference sequence). This CDR3 is built from 14 residues. Here the CDR3 reads CSAREAGAGDTQYF. As DNA, the CDR3 is TGCAGTGCTAGAGAGGCAGGGGCCGGAGATACGCAGTATTTT.

This clonotype was observed a few times. The chain is built from TRBV5-1 and TRBJ2-5; the D gene is possibly TRBD1 (7 bases). Trimming shortened V by 3 bases and J by 5 bases, and 17 bases separated the two germline ends. Germline V gene data show CDR1 as SGHRS and CDR2 as YFSETQ. The CDR3 is 15 residues long. This chain's CDR3 is CASSWGGGGRETQYF. CDR3 nucleotides: TGCGCCAGCAGCTGGGGCGGAGGGGGCAGGGAGACCCAGTACTTC.

The chain carries TRBV18 and TRBJ2-1; D is undetermined. Germline CDR1 reads KGHSH; CDR2 reads LQKENI. The CDR3 totals 15 residues. Trimming removed 0 bases from V and 6 bases from J, with 12 bases in between. The CDR3: CASSPPGSPSNEQFF. CDR3 sequence (DNA): TGTGCCAGCTCACCACCGGGGTCGCCGAGCAATGAGCAGTTCTTC.

This clonotype has just a few counts. The chain joins TRBV14 to TRBJ1-1; D is possibly TRBD1 (5 bases). V gave up 1 base and J gave up 6 bases, with 24 bases separating them. The CDR3 has 18 residues. Germline CDR1 is SGHDN and CDR2 is FVKESK. The CDR3 nucleotides are TGTGCCAGCAGCCAAGGCCCCGGGGCATTGGCTGATAGGGCTGAAGCTTTCTTT. Protein: CASSQGPGALADRAEAFF.

This sequence joins TRBV5-8 and TRBJ2-1, with TRBD1 identical over 9 bases. Germline V gene lookup returns CDR1 SGHTS and CDR2 YDEGEE. The V gene end was trimmed by 3 bases and the J gene end by 7 bases; junction bases not matched to a gene: 5. CDR3 length: 14 amino acids. The CDR3 sequence is CASSSRTGANEQFF. The CDR3 DNA reads as TGTGCCAGCAGCTCGCGGACAGGGGCGAATGAGCAGTTCTTC.

A few counts support this clonotype. CDR3 sequence (DNA): TGTGCCAGCAGCTTAGTTGAGGCGCGCTATAATTCACCCCTCCACTTT. Its protein product is CASSLVEARYNSPLHF. The chain is built from TRBV7-9 and TRBJ1-6, with no clear D. The CDR3 is made up of 16 amino acids. With 1 base removed from V and 3 bases from J, the gap between germline ends came to 10 bases. The germline CDR1 and CDR2 sequences are SEHNR and FQNEAQ (reference sequence).